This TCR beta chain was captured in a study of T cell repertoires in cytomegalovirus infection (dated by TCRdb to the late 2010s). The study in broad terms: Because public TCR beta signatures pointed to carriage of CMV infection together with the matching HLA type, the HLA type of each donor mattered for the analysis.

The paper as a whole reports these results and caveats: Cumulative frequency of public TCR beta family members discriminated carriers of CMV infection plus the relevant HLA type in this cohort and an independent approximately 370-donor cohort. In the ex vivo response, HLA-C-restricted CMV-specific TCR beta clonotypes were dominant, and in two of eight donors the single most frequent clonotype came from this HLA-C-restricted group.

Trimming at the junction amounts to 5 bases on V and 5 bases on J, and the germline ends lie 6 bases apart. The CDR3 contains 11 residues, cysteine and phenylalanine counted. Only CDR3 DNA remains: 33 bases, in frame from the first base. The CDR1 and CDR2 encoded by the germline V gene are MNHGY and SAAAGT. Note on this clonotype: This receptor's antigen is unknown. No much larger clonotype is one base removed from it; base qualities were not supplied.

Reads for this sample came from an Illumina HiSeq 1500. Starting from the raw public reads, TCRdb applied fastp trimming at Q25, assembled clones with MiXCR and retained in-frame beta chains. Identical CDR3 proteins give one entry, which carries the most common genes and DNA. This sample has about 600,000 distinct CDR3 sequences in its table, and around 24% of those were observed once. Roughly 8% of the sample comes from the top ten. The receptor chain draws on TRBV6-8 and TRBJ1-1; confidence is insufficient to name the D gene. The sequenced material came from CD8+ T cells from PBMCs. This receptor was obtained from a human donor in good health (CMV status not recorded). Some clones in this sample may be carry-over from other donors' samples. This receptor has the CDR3 CASSHVTEAFF. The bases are TGTGCCAGCAGTCACGTGACTGAAGCTTTCTTT.